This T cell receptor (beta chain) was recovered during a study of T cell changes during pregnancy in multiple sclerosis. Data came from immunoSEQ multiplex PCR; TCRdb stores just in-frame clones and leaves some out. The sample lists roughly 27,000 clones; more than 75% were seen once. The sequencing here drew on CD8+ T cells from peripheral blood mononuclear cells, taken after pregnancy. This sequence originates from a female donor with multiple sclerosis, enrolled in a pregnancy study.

This CDR3 is CASSYSGLTGEQFF. CDR3 in DNA: TGTGCCAGCAGTTACTCCGGACTGACCGGTGAGCAGTTCTTC. V usage is TRBV6-6 and J usage is TRBJ2-1, with D possibly being TRBD2 (5 bases). This CDR3 is 14 amino acids long. CDR1 is MNHNY and CDR2 is SVGAGI in the germline V gene (reference sequence). Trimming stripped 0 bases from V and 9 bases from J, with 12 bases between.